The T cell receptor (beta chain) described here comes from a study of cytomegalovirus exposure and HLA in healthy donors (dated by TCRdb to 2017 to 2019). With regard to the full study: An earlier analysis of 587 of the donors reported about 280 Gb of sequence data and around 120 million unique TCR beta sequences obtained from about 200 million T cells. An early release covering roughly 580 HLA-typed donors comprised around 300 gigabases of sequencing data and 65 million to 100 million unique TCR sequences. Of the roughly 400 genotyped donors, approximately 83% fell in the genetic ancestry cluster associated with self-reported Caucasian donors. The study aimed to test whether signatures of past pathogen exposure could be identified by cataloging public T cell receptors. The T cell repertoires of some 670 subjects were profiled by immunosequencing and related to cytomegalovirus serostatus. Along with the approximately 620-subject first cohort, a separate validation cohort of roughly 110 different subjects was used. To predict cytomegalovirus infection status, the study combined high-throughput TCR immunosequencing, statistical association of individual TCRs with disease status, and machine learning. A later analysis re-analyzed previously published TCR beta repertoires from approximately 700 donors and added high-resolution HLA genotyping to study TCR occurrence patterns. The later analysis used no new phenotypic data to find candidate immune exposures, relying instead on TCR beta sequences and their occurrence across donors. In an earlier analysis of a few hundred of the donors, high-throughput TCR beta sequencing was used to judge whether each TCR beta V gene segment behaved as functional or pseudogenic. Donor age, sex, ethnicity and CMV serostatus were collected together with the repertoire data. In a later genetic analysis, genome-wide SNP genotypes for about three fifths of the 666 donors were used, and that subset was treated as a discovery cohort. All discovery cohort repertoires had been generated on a single sequencing platform. HLA typing covered class I and class II loci at four-digit resolution. The number of typed donors differed by locus: roughly 629-640 for A, B, C, DRB1 and DQB1; 500 to 550 for DQA1; fewer than 610 for DPA1; and roughly 490 for DPB1. Roughly 5 DR-DQ haplotypes were treated as single units for association and clustering because of strong linkage in the cohort. Among around 400 genotyped donors of the cohort, an average of roughly 230,000 unique TCR beta nucleotide sequences was sequenced per donor, of which about 18% were non-productive.

Looking up the germline V gene yields CDR1 SGHRS and CDR2 YFSETQ. The CDR3 measures 15 amino acids from cysteine to phenylalanine. Only the CDR3 part of the read is kept: 45 bases, read in frame from the first base. V loses 4 bases at its end and J loses 3 bases; junction bases beyond the gene matches: 6. What the study reported, not specific to this receptor: A few of the identified cytomegalovirus-associated TCR beta chains were confirmed in vitro to be specific for cytomegalovirus antigens. A later genetic analysis reported fewer N-insertions in productive TCRs among donors in an Asian-associated ancestry cluster than the roughly 620-donor mean. Roughly uniform sequencing depth across donors was assumed in presence/absence analyses, although this assumption may not hold. In a later analysis, most CMV-associated TCR beta chains were found to appear HLA-restricted, with HLA associations seemingly driven largely by CMV exposure. An association between a missense DCLRE1C variant and V-gene and J-gene trimming of TCR beta chains was found in a later genetic analysis and replicated in an independent cohort. Some IMGT-functional V segments, including TRBV6-2 and TRBV6-3, could not be distinguished by the 87-base-pair reads and were therefore excluded. Linkage disequilibrium might explain the correlated functional status among segregating V segments, but an unknown experimental factor could not be excluded. CMV serostatus was the only immune exposure information available for the cohort. According to the authors, the approach could potentially be generalized to other disease states and immunological phenotypes. According to a later analysis, TCR association rates differed among HLA loci, with DRB1 alleles showing the most associated TCRs and HLA-C alleles showing the fewest. The sequencing pipeline was judged likely to have produced a cluster of highly shared sequence variants as a technical artifact. In a later analysis, HLA-associated TCR beta chains were found to be more clonally expanded and to have lower generation probabilities than equally common non-associated chains. A later analysis reported that several top co-occurrence clusters appeared linked to parvovirus B19, influenza, CMV and Epstein-Barr virus. This cohort had only TCR beta chains sequenced, and the lack of alpha or paired-chain data limited which features could be detected. Because HLA typing was unavailable for some donors at each locus, only the typed subset was used in association tests. When HLA alleles, especially DR and DQ, strongly co-occurred, attributing TCR associations to individual alleles was difficult. In a later analysis, 16,951 TCR beta sequences were associated with specific HLA alleles at a false discovery rate of 0.05. The earlier analysis of approximately 560 of the donors excluded roughly 17 rarely observed V segments, including chromosome 9 orphons, because counts were too low. In an earlier analysis of some 500 of the donors, most TCR beta V segments appeared in productive rearrangements about 87% or about 30% of the time, broadly matching IMGT annotations. In both the original and validation cohorts, the classifier was reported to diagnose cytomegalovirus status with high specificity and sensitivity. Most TCR sequences were seen in very few donors, while some public TCRs were found in many individuals. In the study, 150 to 200 TCR beta chains were listed as associated with cytomegalovirus. A further reported finding was that TCR beta sequences accurately predicted the HLA-A and HLA-B alleles for most subjects in the first cohort.

A note on this clone: This receptor's antigen is unknown. Base-call qualities are not available, and no considerably larger clone is one nucleotide away.

The cohort was made up of about 670 healthy bone marrow donors. Cohort members were all nominally healthy when sampled, although unrecorded immune exposures were likely present. The donor was CMV seronegative and was included in the group of a few hundred seronegative cohort members. Each donor provided a peripheral blood sample, and peripheral blood mononuclear cells were used for TCR beta sequencing. Genomic DNA extraction from the blood cell samples was performed with the Qiagen DNeasy Blood Extraction Kit. The method behind the library was the immunoSEQ multiplex PCR assay. For the multiplex PCR, a mixture combining 60 forward primers for TCR Vbeta segments and 13 reverse primers for TCR Jbeta segments was used. A multiplex PCR assay on genomic DNA amplified the CDR3 region of rearranged TCR beta genes. The Illumina HiSeq System was used to sequence the amplified TCR beta libraries as 87-base-pair reads. As for the authors' bioinformatics: Across the 700 or so repertoires, a later analysis counted 80 million or so unique TCR beta chains, roughly 11 million of which were shared by at least two donors. A nearest-neighbor algorithm error-corrected the raw reads and collapsed the reads into unique sequences, merging closely related sequences to remove PCR and sequencing errors. CDR3 sequences were aligned to IMGT reference sequences to assign V, D and J gene segments. For a sequence to be retained, a match of at least six nucleotides was required to both a V gene segment and a J gene segment. Rearrangements were classified as productive when the CDR3 lacked stop codons and remained in frame with V and J, and all other rearrangements were classified as non-productive. CDR3 was defined by IMGT convention, running from the second conserved V-encoded cysteine to the conserved J-encoded phenylalanine. The earlier analysis of fewer than 700 of the donors excluded sequences that lacked an unambiguous match to a single V gene segment. In an earlier analysis of more than 500 of the donors, a V segment was called functional when productive rearrangements were above 56.7%, and segregating when the standard deviation between donors exceeded 5%. A statistical classification framework was developed to diagnose cytomegalovirus status using the catalog of TCR beta chain sequences. In a later analysis, TCR nucleotide sequences were compared against IMGT/GENE-DB human TR gene sequences so that V and J genes could be assigned. The TCRdist pipeline was used in a later analysis to assign CDR3 sequences and most-parsimonious VDJ recombination scenarios. In a later analysis, each TCR beta chain was defined by its CDR3 amino acid sequence together with its V-gene family, and reads lacking a unique V-gene family were excluded. A later analysis removed 592 highly shared, low-generation-probability nucleotide sequences to deal with suspected cross-contamination and a sequencing artifact. For each public chain, a later analysis derived a clonal expansion index from normalized ranks of inferred template counts within each repertoire. A later analysis computed generation probabilities with a VDJ recombination model fitted to out-of-frame rearrangements, and checked the results against IGoR. A later analysis scored TCR-TCR, TCR-HLA and TCR-CMV co-occurrence with hypergeometric tests, applying a repertoire-size bias correction to TCR pairs. False discovery rates were estimated in a later analysis by permuting HLA or CMV assignments 20 times. In a later analysis, co-occurring TCRs were grouped with DBSCAN, and TCRdist sequence similarity was added when clustering was performed within HLA-allele-positive subsets. For co-occurrence clustering, repertoires with fewer than 30,000 or more than 120,000 public chains were excluded, along with 4 to 6 repertoires with anomalous nucleotide sharing. The table comes from immuneACCESS by way of TCRdb, which keeps in-frame sequences with V and J called. Part of the clones is missing from these tables; in studies checked, under half for an unresolved V gene and the rest for unknown reasons. That table is the source of V, J and clone size, and D and trimming were worked out from the DNA. Within this sample are tens of thousands of clones, with around 80% of them counted one time only. Together, the top ten hold 3% to 4.5% of the sample.

The sequence is built from TRBV5-1 and TRBJ2-1; 8 of the junction bases match TRBD1. The sequencing input was PBMCs. This TCR was sampled from a woman aged 40 to 50 in good health and CMV-seronegative. The CDR3: CASSLGTGGYNEQFF. The DNA sequence is as follows: TGCGCCAGCAGCCTCGGGACAGGAGGCTACAATGAGCAGTTCTTC. The full variable domain, with segments outside the CDR3 supplied by the reference TRBV5-1 and TRBJ2-1 proteins, appears as KAGVTQTPRYLIKTRGQQVTLSCSPISGHRSVSWYQQTPGQGLQFLFEYFSETQRNKGNFPGRFSGRQFSNSRSEMNVSTLELGDSALYLCASSLGTGGYNEQFFGPGTRLTVL.